These T cell receptor beta chains were read from a single sample in a study of blood T cell repertoires in COVID-19. Profiled with immunoSEQ multiplex PCR; TCRdb holds only in-frame clones, not every one. The sample consists of approximately 200,000 clones, 65% to 90% of them appearing once. Sequences were obtained from peripheral blood. These receptors originate from a man between 45 and 60 years old with acute or convalescent COVID-19. Both conserved end residues are part of each CDR3. Fields, in order: J gene, V gene, clone size, D gene, CDR3 protein, CDR3 DNA. The D gene is left open where the match is weak. Clone size is given for some rows only: seen once, a few or many times, or a class if the clone is expanded.

TRBJ2-7 TRBV6-1 NA NA CASSEEGLPGEQYF TGTGCCAGCAGTGAAGAGGGCCTGCCGGGGGAGCAGTACTTC
TRBJ1-4 TRBV30 NA TRBD1 CAWIPQGSEKLFF TGTGCCTGGATACCACAGGGGAGTGAAAAACTGTTTTTT
TRBJ1-5 TRBV3-1/TRBV3-2 NA NA CASSQRASNQPQHF TGTGCCAGCAGCCAGCGAGCGAGCAATCAGCCCCAGCATTTT
TRBJ2-3 TRBV18 NA NA CASSPGGGDTQYF TGTGCCAGCTCACCCGGGGGTGGGGATACGCAGTATTTT
TRBJ1-2 TRBV5-1 NA TRBD1 CASSTGQGWGYTF TGCGCCAGCAGCACCGGACAGGGATGGGGCTACACCTTC
TRBJ1-6 TRBV19 once NA CASRQMARNYSPLHF TGTGCCAGTAGACAGATGGCCAGGAACTATTCACCCCTCCACTTT
TRBJ1-4 TRBV5-1 NA TRBD1 CASSSLTGTAYEKLFF TGCGCCAGCAGCTCCTTAACCGGGACAGCCTACGAAAAACTGTTTTTT
TRBJ1-1 TRBV7-3 NA NA CASSPDSMNTEAFF TGTGCCAGCAGCCCGGACAGTATGAACACTGAAGCTTTCTTT
TRBJ1-5 TRBV5-1 NA NA CASSLLPGYSNQPQHF TGCGCCAGCAGCTTGTTGCCAGGTTATAGCAATCAGCCCCAGCATTTT
TRBJ1-3 TRBV25-1 NA TRBD1 CASSPPGQGLSGNTIYF TGTGCCAGCAGTCCTCCAGGACAGGGCCTCTCTGGAAACACCATATATTTT
TRBJ1-2 TRBV19 NA TRBD1 CASRTPGTGGGGYTF TGTGCCAGTAGGACCCCCGGGACAGGGGGCGGCGGCTACACCTTC
TRBJ2-5 TRBV19 NA TRBD2 CASSMRSGGAQETQYF TGTGCCAGTAGTATGCGGAGCGGGGGGGCCCAAGAGACCCAGTACTTC
TRBJ1-2 TRBV6-5 NA NA CASSYDQGFNYGYTF TGTGCCAGCAGTTACGATCAGGGTTTTAACTATGGCTACACCTTC
TRBJ1-6 TRBV7-6 NA NA CASSRSEYNSPLHF TGTGCCAGCAGCCGGTCCGAGTATAATTCACCCCTCCACTTT
TRBJ2-1 TRBV7-9 NA TRBD2 CASGPLVSGGPIGEQFF TGTGCCAGCGGACCTCTGGTGAGCGGGGGCCCGATAGGTGAGCAGTTCTTC
TRBJ1-1 TRBV5-4 NA TRBD1 CASSWGQGARTEAFF TGTGCCAGCAGCTGGGGACAGGGGGCGCGAACTGAAGCTTTCTTT
TRBJ2-5 TRBV15 NA NA CATSRDSGRGLETQYF TGTGCCACCAGCAGAGATAGTGGCAGGGGTTTAGAGACCCAGTACTTC
TRBJ2-7 TRBV18 NA NA CASSPGRIAEQYF TGTGCCAGCTCACCGGGCAGGATTGCCGAGCAGTACTTC
TRBJ1-5 TRBV30 NA NA CAWSLGASSNQPQHF TGTGCCTGGAGTCTGGGGGCGAGTAGCAATCAGCCCCAGCATTTT
TRBJ1-1 TRBV5-1 NA NA CASSSWTVNTEAFF TGCGCCAGCAGCTCATGGACAGTGAACACTGAAGCTTTCTTT
TRBJ2-1 TRBV18 NA NA CASSPLTNEQFF TGTGCCAGCTCACCCCTTACTAATGAGCAGTTCTTC
TRBJ2-5 TRBV25-1 NA TRBD1 CASSGGTGDETQYF TGTGCCAGCAGTGGTGGGACAGGGGACGAGACCCAGTACTTC
TRBJ1-5 TRBV6-5 NA TRBD1 CASSYDRGNQPQHF TGTGCCAGCAGTTACGACAGGGGCAATCAGCCCCAGCATTTT
TRBJ1-2 TRBV5-1 NA TRBD1 CASSLDPGGYGYTF TGCGCCAGCAGCTTGGATCCAGGGGGCTATGGCTACACCTTC
TRBJ2-1 TRBV19 NA TRBD2 CASSSLSGGEVEQFF TGTGCCAGTAGTAGCCTGAGCGGGGGGGAAGTTGAGCAGTTCTTC
TRBJ1-3 TRBV9 NA NA CASTSPGNTIYF TGTGCCAGCACCTCCCCTGGAAACACCATATATTTT
TRBJ1-2 TRBV14 NA NA CASSPTVGGYTF TGTGCCAGCAGCCCGACAGTTGGAGGCTACACCTTC
TRBJ2-1 TRBV11-2 NA NA CASCNGGAVQFF TGTGCCAGCTGCAATGGGGGGGCTGTGCAGTTCTTC
TRBJ1-2 TRBV5-6 NA NA CASSLGEALGYTF TGTGCCAGCAGCTTGGGTGAGGCGCTTGGCTACACCTTC
TRBJ2-3 TRBV6-5 NA NA CAESPRGTDTQYF TGTGCCGAGTCCCCGAGGGGCACAGATACGCAGTATTTT
TRBJ1-3 TRBV6-2/TRBV6-3 NA NA CASRYYSTASGNTIYF TGTGCCAGCAGATACTATTCGACAGCCTCTGGAAACACCATATATTTT
TRBJ1-6 TRBV7-2 NA TRBD1 CASSLNTGTANSPLHF TGTGCCAGCAGCTTGAACACCGGGACAGCTAATTCACCCCTCCACTTT
TRBJ1-2 TRBV5-1 NA TRBD1 CASSLPGQGGNGYTF TGCGCCAGCAGCTTGCCGGGACAGGGAGGGAATGGCTACACCTTC
TRBJ2-7 TRBV6-5 NA TRBD2 CASRTGGSYEQYF TGTGCCAGCCGCACGGGGGGGAGCTACGAGCAGTACTTC
TRBJ2-6 TRBV12-3/TRBV12-4 NA TRBD2 CASREARANVLTF TGTGCCAGCCGGGAGGCTAGGGCCAACGTCCTGACTTTC
TRBJ1-2 TRBV19 NA NA CASGNRDHYGYTF TGTGCCAGTGGAAACAGGGATCACTATGGCTACACCTTC
TRBJ1-2 TRBV5-1 once NA CASSPSRGPVGYTF TGCGCCAGCAGCCCAAGTCGGGGTCCCGTTGGCTACACCTTC
TRBJ1-5 TRBV27 NA TRBD1 CASSPRQGYQPQHF TGTGCCAGCAGTCCTCGACAGGGGTATCAGCCCCAGCATTTT
TRBJ1-5 TRBV5-6 NA NA CASSLQAGALPNQPQHF TGTGCCAGCAGCCTCCAGGCGGGGGCCCTCCCTAATCAGCCCCAGCATTTT
TRBJ2-3 TRBV24-1 NA TRBD2 CATSEAGGTDTQYF TGTGCCACCAGTGAGGCGGGGGGCACAGATACGCAGTATTTT
TRBJ2-7 TRBV2 NA NA CASRELYEQYF TGTGCCAGCAGAGAGCTTTACGAGCAGTACTTC
TRBJ1-2 TRBV7-2 NA NA CACRRTNYGYTF TGTGCCTGCAGGAGGACTAACTATGGCTACACCTTC
TRBJ2-5 TRBV10-3 NA NA CAISGGFQETQYF TGTGCCATCAGTGGAGGGTTCCAAGAGACCCAGTACTTC
TRBJ1-1 TRBV6-1 few NA CASSETMNTEAFF TGTGCCAGCAGTGAAACTATGAACACTGAAGCTTTCTTT
TRBJ1-1 TRBV7-9 NA NA CASSPPYRVGTEAFF TGTGCCAGCAGCCCGCCTTATCGGGTCGGGACTGAAGCTTTCTTT
TRBJ1-1 TRBV7-9 NA NA CASSVTGLGTEAFF TGTGCCAGCAGCGTTACAGGGTTGGGCACTGAAGCTTTCTTT
TRBJ1-2 TRBV7-2 NA TRBD1 CASSQQGLNYGYTF TGTGCCAGCAGCCAACAGGGGCTCAACTATGGCTACACCTTC
TRBJ1-5 TRBV19 NA NA CASSIARYQPQHF TGTGCCAGTAGTATAGCCAGATATCAGCCCCAGCATTTT
TRBJ1-1 TRBV30 NA TRBD1 CAWQGGNFAGGEAFF TGTGCCTGGCAGGGGGGAAATTTTGCGGGTGGTGAAGCTTTCTTT
TRBJ2-5 TRBV19 NA TRBD2 CASSIKREGETQYF TGTGCCAGTAGTATAAAGCGGGAGGGGGAGACCCAGTACTTC
TRBJ1-4 TRBV5-1 NA NA CASTLSGGSNEKLFF TGCGCCAGCACCCTAAGCGGGGGCTCTAATGAAAAACTGTTTTTT
TRBJ1-2 TRBV19 once TRBD1 CASSVDRSTGYTF TGTGCCAGTAGTGTGGACAGGAGTACAGGCTACACCTTC
TRBJ2-1 TRBV7-8 NA TRBD2 CASSLGGGTSLNEQFF TGTGCCAGCAGCTTAGGGGGCGGGACTAGCCTCAATGAGCAGTTCTTC
TRBJ1-1 TRBV3-1/TRBV3-2 once NA CASSQRWEGTNTEAFF TGTGCCAGCAGCCAACGGTGGGAGGGAACGAACACTGAAGCTTTCTTT
TRBJ2-3 TRBV11-2 NA NA CASSFLVGGADTQYF TGTGCCAGCAGCTTCCTCGTTGGGGGGGCGGATACGCAGTATTTT
TRBJ2-5 TRBV29-1 few TRBD1 CSVAGQGETQYF TGCAGCGTTGCAGGACAGGGAGAGACCCAGTACTTC
TRBJ1-2 TRBV12-3/TRBV12-4 NA NA CASSFARNYGYTF TGTGCCAGCAGTTTCGCGCGAAACTATGGCTACACCTTC
TRBJ1-2 TRBV29-1 NA NA CSVDLQQGDGYTF TGCAGCGTTGATCTCCAGCAAGGAGATGGCTACACCTTC
TRBJ1-4 TRBV20-1 NA TRBD1 CSASRQGVAGKLFF TGCAGTGCTAGTAGACAGGGGGTGGCTGGAAAACTGTTTTTT